The following is a TCR beta chain sequence with its context. These data come from a study of cytomegalovirus exposure and HLA in healthy donors. PCR amplification relied on 60 Vbeta primers (plus 13 Jbeta primers). Method: immunoSEQ multiplex PCR; TCRdb's copy keeps in-frame clones and lacks some. The table records roughly 180,000 clones, roughly 84% of them present only once. The CDR3 spans 15 residues. The V and J ends lost 2 bases and 6 bases, in that order; junction bases with no gene match: 6. Germline V gene lookup returns CDR1 KGHSH and CDR2 LQKENI. V gene TRBV18 combines with J gene TRBJ2-2, with TRBD1 matching over 7 bases. The receptor was isolated from a boy younger than 18 in good health and CMV-seronegative. Specimen: PBMCs. The chain's CDR3 is CASSPETGLAGELFF. Written as DNA, the CDR3 is TGTGCCAGCTCACCAGAGACAGGGTTGGCCGGGGAGCTGTTTTTT.